The rows below give T cell receptor beta chains drawn from one sample of a study of PD-1 blockade in classical Hodgkin lymphoma. Profiled with immunoSEQ multiplex PCR; TCRdb holds only in-frame clones, not every one. The repertoire holds 32,000 or so clones, with roughly 90% as singletons. This specimen was CD4+ T cells from blood, taken before the fourth cycle of nivolumab. Receptors originate from a human donor with classical Hodgkin lymphoma. Both conserved end residues are part of each CDR3.

V gene,CDR3 protein
TRBV7-9,CASSADSGTGGGKLFF
TRBV5-1,CASSPEPDRSSYEQYF
TRBV6-5,CASSYSGWQPQHF
TRBV19,CASSSALQFTEAFF
TRBV5-1,CASSLSADTEAFF
TRBV6-6,CASSYSTGQGIHEQYF
TRBV30,CAWSPIGTGWSSGNTIYF
TRBV19,CASNPPQGINTEAFF
TRBV7-6,CASSVDSLYEQYF
TRBV18,CASSPPSIAGVEKQFF
TRBV5-1,CASSPGTSGFSYEQYF
TRBV29-1,CSVGASGAYNEQFF
TRBV6-1,CASSVLSLTSGSTDTQYF
TRBV5-4,CASNTGGAYEQYF
TRBV18,CASSPWNSGLGNTGELFF
TRBV27,CASSLLGLAGPSYEQYF
TRBV29-1,CSVDLGYNFPPNYGYTF
TRBV19,CASSIRGYTEAFF
TRBV27,CASSLRTGGPGARELFF
TRBV30,CAWSALAGGFYNEQFF
TRBV6-1,CASSPQDSGNTIYF
TRBV18,CASSPLLLGQGSDTQYF
TRBV1,CTSSPGTSGGNEQFF
TRBV27,CASSSSDRANTFF
TRBV28,CASSFEVSVYGYTF
TRBV5-6,CASSLGVGLAVLSYEQYF
TRBV5-1,CASSLAGGNEQYF
TRBV6-5,CASRPSGPNTEAFF
TRBV7-2,CASSYERPHTYEQYF
TRBV7-4,CASSLEWGDEKLFF
TRBV19,CASSIGTSGSYEQYF
TRBV2,CASSHNGQGSYEQYF
TRBV2,CASSEETGWAEKLFF
TRBV19,CASSKPWDRSTDTQYF
TRBV30,CAWSVLIGEASEQYF
TRBV5-1,CASSLITGRGEKLFF
TRBV2,CASSVETSGINEQFF
TRBV6-1,CASSENAEGTAFF
TRBV7-3,CASSLIEYTEAFF
TRBV19,CASSISPVRGQPQHF
TRBV7-6,CASSLRPGEVYEQFF
TRBV9,CASSVIPGNTIYF
TRBV30,CAWIPQGGGNTQYF
TRBV19,CASRRGAYNEQFF
TRBV7-2,CASSLAGPGGYGYTF
TRBV19,CASSGPFGAGSAEAFF
TRBV6-1,CATPGQNLIEAFF
TRBV5-1,CASSLEGAGELFF